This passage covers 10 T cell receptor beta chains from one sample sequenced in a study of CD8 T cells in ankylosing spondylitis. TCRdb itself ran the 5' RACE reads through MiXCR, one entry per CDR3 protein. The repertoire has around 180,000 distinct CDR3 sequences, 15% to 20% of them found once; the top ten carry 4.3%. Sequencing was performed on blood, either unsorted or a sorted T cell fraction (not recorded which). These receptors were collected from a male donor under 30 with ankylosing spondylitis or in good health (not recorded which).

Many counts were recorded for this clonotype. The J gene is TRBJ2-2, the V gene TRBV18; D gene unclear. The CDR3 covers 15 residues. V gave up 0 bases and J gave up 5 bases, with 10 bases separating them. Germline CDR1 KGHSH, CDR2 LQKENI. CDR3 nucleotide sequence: TGTGCCAGCTCACCACCACAAAGGGCGACCGGGGAGCTGTTTTTT. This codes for CASSPPQRATGELFF.

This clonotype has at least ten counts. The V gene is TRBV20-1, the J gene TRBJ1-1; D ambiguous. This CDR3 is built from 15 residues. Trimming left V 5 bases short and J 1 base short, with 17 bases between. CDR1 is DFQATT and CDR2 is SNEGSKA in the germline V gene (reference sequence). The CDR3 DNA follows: TGCAGTGCTCGAAGACGTAGCTTGCAGAACACTGAAGCTTTCTTT. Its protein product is CSARRRSLQNTEAFF.

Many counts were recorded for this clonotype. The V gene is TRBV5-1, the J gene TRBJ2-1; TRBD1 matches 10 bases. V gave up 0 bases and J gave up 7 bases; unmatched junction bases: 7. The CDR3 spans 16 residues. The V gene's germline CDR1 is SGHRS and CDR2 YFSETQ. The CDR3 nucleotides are TGCGCCAGCAGCTTGGCCTGGGACAGGGGTATGAATGAGCAGTTCTTC. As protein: CASSLAWDRGMNEQFF.

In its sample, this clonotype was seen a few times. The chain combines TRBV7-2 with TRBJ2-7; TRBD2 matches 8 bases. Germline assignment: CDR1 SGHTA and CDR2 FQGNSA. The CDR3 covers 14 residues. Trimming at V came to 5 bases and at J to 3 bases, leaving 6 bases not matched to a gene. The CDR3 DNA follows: TGTGCCAGCAGCCGGAGCGGGAGTGACTACGAGCAGTACTTC. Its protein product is CASSRSGSDYEQYF.

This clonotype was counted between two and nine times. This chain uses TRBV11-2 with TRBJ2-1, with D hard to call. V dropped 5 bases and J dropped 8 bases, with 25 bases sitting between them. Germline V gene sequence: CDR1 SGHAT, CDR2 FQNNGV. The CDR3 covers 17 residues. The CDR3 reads CASSPKIARVWFHEQFF. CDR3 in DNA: TGTGCCAGCAGCCCGAAGATCGCCCGGGTCTGGTTCCATGAGCAGTTCTTC.

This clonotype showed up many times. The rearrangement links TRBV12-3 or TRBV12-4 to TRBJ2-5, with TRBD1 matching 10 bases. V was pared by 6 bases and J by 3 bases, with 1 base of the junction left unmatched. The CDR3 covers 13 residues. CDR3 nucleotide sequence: TGTGCCAGCAGGGGACAGGGGAAAGAGACCCAGTACTTC. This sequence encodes CASRGQGKETQYF.

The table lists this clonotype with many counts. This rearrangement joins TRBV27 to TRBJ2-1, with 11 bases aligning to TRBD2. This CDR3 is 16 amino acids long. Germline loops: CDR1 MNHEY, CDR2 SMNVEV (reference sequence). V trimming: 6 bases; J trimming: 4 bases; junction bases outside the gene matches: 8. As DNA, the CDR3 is TGTGCCAGCAGCCCCCCCGGGACTAGCGGTTACAATGAGCAGTTCTTC. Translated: CASSPPGTSGYNEQFF.

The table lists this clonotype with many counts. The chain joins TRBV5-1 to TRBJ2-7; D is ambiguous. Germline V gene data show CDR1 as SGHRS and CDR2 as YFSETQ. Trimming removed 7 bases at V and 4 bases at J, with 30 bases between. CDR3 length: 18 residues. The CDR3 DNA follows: TGCGCCAGCCGACTCCTTGGGAAACGGAGAGTCCAAGTTTACGAGCAGTACGTC. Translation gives CASRLLGKRRVQVYEQYV.

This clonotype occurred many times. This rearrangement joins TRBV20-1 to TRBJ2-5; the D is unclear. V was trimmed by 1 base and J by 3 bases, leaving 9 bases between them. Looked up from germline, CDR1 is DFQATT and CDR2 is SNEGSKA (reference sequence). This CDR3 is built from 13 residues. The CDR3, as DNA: TGCAGTGCTAGAGGGACGGTAAAAGAGACCCAGTACTTC. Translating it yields CSARGTVKETQYF.

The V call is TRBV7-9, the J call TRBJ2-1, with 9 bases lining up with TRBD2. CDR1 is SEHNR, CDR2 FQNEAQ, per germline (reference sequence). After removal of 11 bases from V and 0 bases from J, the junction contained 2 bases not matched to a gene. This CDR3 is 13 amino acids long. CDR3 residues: CAGAGGSYNEQFF. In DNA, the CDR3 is TGTGCCGGAGCGGGGGGCTCCTACAATGAGCAGTTCTTC.